What follows are 30 T cell receptor beta chains derived from one specimen sequenced in a study of shared clonotypes between healthy human individuals. Clones were read by immunoSEQ multiplex PCR, and TCRdb kept only the in-frame ones, dropping some. The repertoire holds about 490,000 clones, with about 80% as singletons. The sequencing sample was made of PBMCs. These receptors all come from a woman aged 40 to 50 in good health. Some clones in this sample may be carry-over from other donors' samples.

The rearrangement uses TRBV30 and TRBJ1-6, with no clear D. Germline CDR1 and CDR2: GTSNPN and SVGIG (reference sequence). This CDR3 spans 13 amino acids. DNA for the CDR3: TGTGCTCAGGCGGCCGGGAGGGATTCACCCCTCCACTTT. Encoded protein: CAQAAGRDSPLHF.

The chain recombines TRBV12-5 with TRBJ2-1, with 7 bases aligning to TRBD2. V was clipped by 7 bases and J by 4 bases; unmatched bases: 4. CDR3 length: 13 residues. Per germline, CDR1 LGHNT and CDR2 FRNRAP. The CDR3 DNA follows: TGTGCTAGTGCCTGGGGGGGATACAATGAGCAGTTCTTC. It encodes CASAWGGYNEQFF. Full variable domain (missing parts from reference TRBV12-5 and TRBJ2-1): DARVTQTPRHKVTEMGQEVTMRCQPILGHNTVFWYRQTMMQGLELLAYFRNRAPLDDSGMPKDRFSAEMPDATLATLKIQPSEPRDSAVYFCASAWGGYNEQFFGPGTRLTVL.

V and J are TRBV30 and TRBJ2-7, with D possibly being TRBD2 (5 bases). V dropped 2 bases and J dropped 0 bases, with 17 bases sitting between them. The CDR3 has 16 residues. Germline CDR1 and CDR2: GTSNPN and SVGIG (reference sequence). The CDR3 sequence is CAWSMRLEATSYEQYF. The CDR3 bases are TGTGCCTGGAGTATGCGATTGGAGGCTACCTCCTACGAGCAGTACTTC.

This clone was counted a single time. The chain recombines TRBV10-3 with TRBJ1-5; possibly TRBD1 for D (5 bases). The germline V gene has CDR1 ENHRY and CDR2 SYGVKD. V lost 4 bases to trimming and J lost 5 bases, with 18 bases between them. The CDR3 is made up of 16 amino acids. CDR3 DNA: TGTGCCATCAGTGGCCAGAGTCGGGGCGTAGATCAGCCCCAGCATTTT. Its protein product is CAISGQSRGVDQPQHF.

With respect to this clone: Compared with germline, one end of the junction differs, possibly owing to a read error. The rearrangement joins TRBV10-3 to TRBJ1-1, with TRBD1 identical over 8 bases. Germline V gene data show CDR1 as ENHRY and CDR2 as SYGVKD. The CDR3 covers 14 residues. CDR3 region: CASSEGQENTEAFF. As DNA, the CDR3 is TGTGCCAGCAGTGAGGGACAGGAGAACACTGAAGCTTTCTTT.

This chain uses TRBV6-1 with TRBJ1-5; TRBD1 matches at 12 bases. The V segment lost 2 bases and the J segment 2 bases; nucleotides outside the gene matches: 7. Germline V gene data show CDR1 as MNHNS and CDR2 as SASEGT. This CDR3 has 18 residues. CDR3 amino acids: CASSEPGQGADGNQPQHF. CDR3 in DNA: TGTGCCAGCAGTGAACCGGGACAGGGGGCCGACGGCAATCAGCCCCAGCATTTT.

This chain connects TRBV5-1 to TRBJ1-4, with D unresolved. This CDR3 is 13 amino acids long. The germline V gene encodes CDR1 SGHRS and CDR2 YFSETQ. Trimming took 6 bases from V and 5 from J, leaving 11 bases between them. Written as DNA, the CDR3 is TGCGCCAGCAAACGGACCTCGAATGAAAAACTGTTTTTT. Its translation: CASKRTSNEKLFF.

Only one count was recorded for this clone. The V call is TRBV27, the J call TRBJ2-7; D is unclear. The CDR3 loop spans 13 amino acids. The germline V gene encodes CDR1 MNHEY and CDR2 SMNVEV (reference sequence). The V end lost 6 bases, the J end lost 5 bases, and 14 bases lay between the germline ends. CDR3 sequence reads: CASRRLARNEQYF. The CDR3 DNA reads TGTGCCAGCAGAAGGTTGGCCAGGAACGAGCAGTACTTC.

The rearrangement joins TRBV7-8 to TRBJ1-1; the D is unclear. V was clipped by 5 bases and J by 2 bases, with 15 bases between them. The germline CDR1 and CDR2 sequences are SGHVS and FQNEAQ. This CDR3 spans 15 amino acids. The CDR3 nucleotides read TGTGCCAGCAGCGTAAACAGTCGGGTAAACACTGAAGCTTTCTTT. Amino acid sequence: CASSVNSRVNTEAFF. The variable domain in full, with the rest retrieved from reference TRBV7-8 and TRBJ1-1, is GAGVSQSPRYKVAKRGQDVALRCDPISGHVSLFWYQQALGQGPEFLTYFQNEAQLDKSGLPSDRFFAERPEGSVSTLKIQRTQQEDSAVYLCASSVNSRVNTEAFFGQGTRLTVV.

This chain uses TRBV7-6 with TRBJ2-3; D is unclear. Between the trimmed V and J ends, which lost 0 bases and 4 bases, there was a span of 11 bases. CDR1 and CDR2 from the germline V gene are SGHVS and FNYEAQ. The CDR3 sequence is 15 residues long. CDR3 sequence (DNA): TGTGCCAGCAGCTTAGCTGGGATTGGGGCAGATACGCAGTATTTT. Translation gives CASSLAGIGADTQYF.

The table lists this clone with a count of one. CDR3 DNA: TGTGCCAGCGGACCAGGGGGCGGGATCCCTGAAGCTTTCTTT. Translating it yields CASGPGGGIPEAFF. The V and J genes are TRBV27 and TRBJ1-1; 8 bases align to TRBD1. Germline loops: CDR1 MNHEY, CDR2 SMNVEV (reference sequence). V gave up 8 bases and J gave up 6 bases; unmatched junction bases: 11. The CDR3 length is 14 residues.

The V gene is TRBV6-6, the J gene TRBJ2-5; no definite D call. The germline gives CDR1 MNHNY, CDR2 SVGAGI (reference sequence). Trimming removed 3 bases at V and 2 bases at J, with 7 bases between. The CDR3 sequence is 13 residues long. This CDR3 is CASSYQYQETQYF. In DNA form, the CDR3 reads TGTGCCAGCAGTTATCAGTATCAAGAGACCCAGTACTTC.

The chain joins TRBV5-1 to TRBJ2-3; TRBD1 or TRBD2 may be the D gene (6 bases each). This CDR3 has 14 amino acids. Per germline, CDR1 SGHRS and CDR2 YFSETQ. The V and J ends lost 0 bases and 6 bases respectively, with 11 bases between them. CDR3 sequence: CASSLARGADTQYF. In DNA form, the CDR3 reads TGCGCCAGCAGCTTGGCGAGGGGGGCGGATACGCAGTATTTT.

The V call is TRBV7-2, the J call TRBJ2-7, with D unclear. The V and J ends lost 3 bases and 2 bases respectively, with 14 bases between them. The CDR3 contains 15 residues. Germline V CDR1 and CDR2: SGHTA, FQGNSA. The CDR3 loop reads CASSFLAVMAYEQYF. The CDR3 nucleotides read TGTGCCAGCAGCTTTCTTGCGGTAATGGCCTACGAGCAGTACTTC.

This sequence joins TRBV30 and TRBJ2-5; D is possibly TRBD2 (6 bases). Gene TRBJ2-7 matches the end of the DNA better, so the J call may be wrong. Per germline, CDR1 GTSNPN and CDR2 SVGIG (reference sequence). The CDR3 spans 16 residues. Here the CDR3 DNA reads TGTGCCTGGAGTGTACGTGGGCGGGGATCTACCTACGAGCAGTACTTC. Translating it yields CAWSVRGRGSTYEQYF.

The chain carries TRBV7-2 and TRBJ2-2; 10 positions agree with TRBD2. After removal of 5 bases from V and 7 bases from J, the junction contained 7 bases not matched to a gene. The CDR3 has 15 residues. The germline V gene has CDR1 SGHTA and CDR2 FQGNSA. CDR3 sequence reads: CASSPLAGVSGELFF. CDR3 coding DNA: TGTGCCAGCAGCCCCCTAGCGGGAGTTAGCGGGGAGCTGTTTTTT.

The chain joins TRBV6-5 to TRBJ2-1; a possible D gene is TRBD2 (5 bases). This CDR3 spans 15 amino acids. Germline V lookup: CDR1 MNHEY, CDR2 SVGAGI. V was cut by 5 bases and J by 4 bases, with 15 bases left in between. The CDR3 protein is CASSPAGRGYNEQFF. In DNA, the CDR3 is TGTGCCAGCAGTCCGGCTGGTCGCGGGTACAATGAGCAGTTCTTC.

This sequence joins TRBV4-2 and TRBJ2-7; D ambiguous. This CDR3 spans 14 amino acids. The V end lost 4 bases, the J end lost 1 base, and 11 bases lay between the germline ends. The germline V gene has CDR1 LGHNA and CDR2 YNFKEQ. For the CDR3, the DNA is TGTGCCAGCAGCCTAGACGACCGGTCCTACGAGCAGTACTTC. As protein: CASSLDDRSYEQYF.

The chain couples TRBV4-2 to TRBJ2-1; D perhaps matches TRBD2 (6 bases). The V end was cut by 8 bases, the J end by 8 bases, with 16 bases between. The CDR3 has 13 amino acids. Germline values: CDR1 LGHNA, CDR2 YNFKEQ. CDR3 sequence reads: CASGWGERDEQFF. The DNA for the CDR3 is TGTGCCAGCGGTTGGGGGGAGCGTGATGAGCAGTTCTTC.

The chain uses TRBV4-2 and TRBJ1-4; a possible D gene is TRBD1 (5 bases). The CDR3 runs to 16 residues. V shed 0 bases and J shed 11 bases, with 19 bases lying between them. Germline assignment: CDR1 LGHNA and CDR2 YNFKEQ. CDR3 amino acids: CASSQDVARPEGKLFF. In DNA form, the CDR3 reads TGTGCCAGCAGCCAAGATGTAGCACGGCCGGAGGGGAAACTGTTTTTT.

This clone was seen only a few times. The chain employs TRBV14 and TRBJ1-4; 7 positions match TRBD1. J was trimmed by 6 bases and V by 5 bases; bases with no gene match: 9. There are 15 residues in the CDR3. Looked up from germline, CDR1 is SGHDN and CDR2 is FVKESK. CDR3 sequence reads: CASSFLRGSDEKLFF. Written as DNA, the CDR3 is TGTGCCAGCAGCTTCCTCAGGGGGTCAGATGAAAAACTGTTTTTT.

The rearrangement links TRBV6-5 to TRBJ1-5; 7 bases match TRBD1. This CDR3 comprises 14 residues. Looked up from germline, CDR1 is MNHEY and CDR2 is SVGAGI. After removal of 5 bases from V and 5 bases from J, the junction contained 6 bases not matched to a gene. CDR3 protein: CASSPRGTYQPQHF. The CDR3 region has the DNA TGTGCCAGCAGTCCCAGGGGGACTTATCAGCCCCAGCATTTT.

As to this clone: A far larger clone is off by one base, so a read error is likely. Other DNA sequences in this specimen translate into the identical CDR3. This chain uses TRBV30 with TRBJ2-5; D is possibly TRBD1 (5 bases). This CDR3 has 15 amino acids. Germline values: CDR1 GTSNPN, CDR2 SVGIG (reference sequence). Trimming left V 0 bases short and J 1 base short, with 12 bases between. The CDR3 spells CAWSVLGHGQETQYF. The CDR3 coding sequence is TGTGCCTGGAGTGTACTCGGACATGGCCAAGAGACCCAGTACTTC.

This chain links TRBV7-3 with TRBJ2-6; D remains ambiguous. V was cut by 5 bases and J by 1 base, with 12 bases left in between. The germline V gene has CDR1 SGHTA and CDR2 FQGTGA. This CDR3 has 16 residues. This chain's CDR3 is CASSPAPESGANVLTF. The CDR3 DNA sequence: TGTGCCAGCAGCCCAGCACCGGAGTCTGGGGCCAACGTCCTGACTTTC.

This clone was recorded many times. Other DNA sequences in the same sample also yield this CDR3. The rearrangement uses TRBV18 and TRBJ1-2; D possibly corresponds to TRBD1 (6 bases). V was cut by 6 bases and J by 6 bases, with 20 bases left in between. CDR1 KGHSH and CDR2 LQKENI come from the germline V gene. This CDR3 region has 15 residues. The CDR3 protein is CASSPTAAGENGYTF. The CDR3 nucleotides are TGTGCCAGCTCTCCCACGGCGGCAGGGGAAAATGGCTACACCTTC.

The count of this clone is one. The chain carries TRBV30 and TRBJ2-7, with a tentative D call TRBD1 (5 bases). Between the trimmed V and J ends, which lost 8 bases and 5 bases, there was a span of 19 bases. Germline V CDR1 and CDR2: GTSNPN, SVGIG (reference sequence). The CDR3 totals 13 residues. Here the CDR3 reads CALGPTGPHEQYF. CDR3 nucleotide sequence: TGTGCCCTGGGGCCCACCGGTCCCCACGAGCAGTACTTC.

For this clone: An end of the junction does not agree with germline; a read error may underlie this. V gene TRBV7-7 combines with J gene TRBJ2-7, with TRBD1 matching over 9 bases. CDR3 length: 16 residues. Per the germline V gene, CDR1 is SSHAT and CDR2 is FNYEAQ (reference sequence). The CDR3 bases are TGTGCTAGCACCGTGGCCCCGGGACAGGGCTCCTACGAGCAGTACTTC. As protein: CASTVAPGQGSYEQYF.

This chain uses TRBV6-6 with TRBJ2-3; a possible D gene is TRBD1 (6 bases). The CDR3 covers 14 residues. Germline-derived CDR1 and CDR2 are MNHNY and SVGAGI (reference sequence). Trimming took off 2 bases at V and 2 bases at J, with 8 bases between the two ends. The CDR3 here is CASSYGDNTDTQYF. CDR3 nucleotide sequence: TGTGCCAGCAGTTACGGGGACAACACAGATACGCAGTATTTT.

The V call is TRBV6-5, the J call TRBJ2-1, with D possibly TRBD2 on 6 matching bases. V was shortened by 10 bases and J by 4 bases, with 14 bases between the two germline ends. The CDR3 sequence is 13 residues long. Germline V gene sequence: CDR1 MNHEY, CDR2 SVGAGI. CDR3 protein: CATRRESYNEQFF. CDR3 nucleotide sequence: TGTGCCACCCGGAGGGAATCGTACAATGAGCAGTTCTTC.

The chain recombines TRBV7-9 with TRBJ2-1, with D perhaps matching TRBD1 (6 bases). The length of the CDR3 is 15 residues. Trimming took off 5 bases at V and 5 bases at J, with 16 bases between the two ends. Germline V gene sequence: CDR1 SEHNR, CDR2 FQNEAQ (reference sequence). The CDR3 DNA sequence: TGTGCCAGCAGCCGACCAGGGGCCACGCACAATGAGCAGTTCTTC. This translates into CASSRPGATHNEQFF.